This TCR beta chain came from a study of blood T cell repertoires in COVID-19. Study context: Material from acute and convalescent COVID-19 was sourced from the United States, Italy and Spain. From T cells, B-cell-depleted T cells, or PBMCs came the material, which was cDNA or gDNA.

Only in-frame clones appear in the TCRdb table, and some are missing; sequencing was by immunoSEQ multiplex PCR. The table has about 190,000 clones, about 81% seen once. There are 13 residues in the CDR3. Trimming removed 8 bases from V and 4 bases from J, with 13 bases in between. Per the germline V gene, CDR1 is MRHNA and CDR2 is SNTAGT. The sequenced material came from peripheral blood. The chain is built from TRBV6-4 and TRBJ2-3; maybe TRBD1 (6 bases). The origin of this receptor is a woman in her sixties or seventies with COVID-19, enrolled during active disease. The CDR3 region is CASCYGGPDTQYF. The CDR3 nucleotides read TGTGCCAGCTGCTATGGGGGCCCAGATACGCAGTATTTT.